Described below is a single TCR beta chain sequence and its context. CDR3 length: 14 amino acids. Per the germline V gene, CDR1 is SGHRS and CDR2 is YFSETQ. V shed 6 bases, J shed 1 base, and the junction held 7 bases outside the gene matches. Primers for the PCR totalled 60 Vbeta and 13 Jbeta. Clones were sequenced by immunoSEQ multiplex PCR, and TCRdb holds only the in-frame ones, with some missing. The sample has about 190,000 clones; 70% to 80% are singletons. This entry belongs to a study of cytomegalovirus exposure and HLA in healthy donors. Specimen: PBMCs. The genes are TRBV5-1 and TRBJ2-7; 7 bases match TRBD1. The sequence was collected from a woman between 25 and 40 years old in good health and CMV-seropositive. The CDR3 spells CASTGTDSSYEQYF. CDR3 nucleotide sequence: TGCGCCAGCACCGGGACAGATTCTTCCTACGAGCAGTACTTC.